Listed below are T cell receptor beta chains from one sample, sequenced in a study of T cells in tumors after PD-1 blockade. Only in-frame clones appear in the TCRdb table, and some are missing; sequencing was by immunoSEQ multiplex PCR. The table lists tens of thousands of clones, around four fifths of them singletons. The input for sequencing was PBMCs, taken before anti-PD-1 therapy. The origin of the receptors is a human donor with advanced basal cell or squamous cell carcinoma (not recorded which). Both conserved end residues are part of each CDR3. A D gene is named only where the DNA matches it firmly. A row's size may be missing; if present it is once, few, many or a size class.

d_call,v_call,clone_size,j_call,cdr3_nt,cdr3_aa
.,TRBV29-1,many,TRBJ1-1,TGCAGCGTTGTTCGGGGTGTAACTGAAGCTTTCTTT,CSVVRGVTEAFF
.,TRBV20-1,.,TRBJ2-3,TGCAGTGCCCTATCGTTCCCTACGCAGTATTTT,CSALSFPTQYF
.,TRBV5-1,.,TRBJ2-5,TGCGCCAGCAGCATGGGAACTCAAGCCCAACAGTACTTC,CASSMGTQAQQYF
TRBD1,TRBV28,.,TRBJ1-5,TGTGCCAGCAGTTTCCCCTCGGACAGGGTTCAGCCCCAGCATTTT,CASSFPSDRVQPQHF
.,TRBV3-1/TRBV3-2,.,TRBJ2-1,TGTGCCAGCAGCCAAGATTTGGGGACCCAGCAGTTCTTC,CASSQDLGTQQFF
TRBD2,TRBV7-9,.,TRBJ2-5,TGTGCCAGCAGCTCCGAGACTAGCGGACGTGGGACCCAGTACTTC,CASSSETSGRGTQYF
TRBD1,TRBV28,.,TRBJ2-5,TGTGCCAGCAGCCCGCGGGCAGTCAGGGGGCTCGTCCAGACCCAGTACTTC,CASSPRAVRGLVQTQYF
.,TRBV20-1,.,TRBJ2-5,TGCAGTGCAAGTCCGTCGGAGACCCAGTACTTC,CSASPSETQYF
.,TRBV4-1,.,TRBJ1-1,TGCGCCAGCAGCCAAGGCACGAACACTGAAGCTTTCTTT,CASSQGTNTEAFF
.,TRBV19,.,TRBJ1-3,TGTGCCAGTAGTATGCCGGGGGGCAGAAGAAACACCATATATTTT,CASSMPGGRRNTIYF
.,TRBV4-2,few,TRBJ1-5,TGTGCCAGCAGCCATCCAGGTACAGGACTCAATCAGCCCCAGCATTTT,CASSHPGTGLNQPQHF
.,TRBV3-1/TRBV3-2,.,TRBJ2-2,TGTGCCAGCGCACAGTATCAAACTTCCGGGGAGCTGTTTTTT,CASAQYQTSGELFF
TRBD1,TRBV28,.,TRBJ2-1,TGTGCCAGCAGCCCAACTCGTGTGGACACAGGGGTCGATGAGCAGTTCTTC,CASSPTRVDTGVDEQFF
.,TRBV15,.,TRBJ2-7,TGTGCCACCAGCAGAGATTTATTAAACTACGAGCAGTACTTC,CATSRDLLNYEQYF
.,TRBV5-1,.,TRBJ2-7,TGCGCCAGCAGGGGCGGGGACTCCACCTACGAGCAGTACTTC,CASRGGDSTYEQYF
TRBD2,TRBV5-1,.,TRBJ2-5,TGCGCCAGCAGCTTGTCGGGAGGAAGGCAAGAGACCCAGTACTTC,CASSLSGGRQETQYF
.,TRBV5-1,.,TRBJ1-6,TGCGCCAGCAGCTTGGTTTCCGAATCACCCCTCCACTTT,CASSLVSESPLHF
.,TRBV24-1,.,TRBJ1-5,TGTGCCACCAGGACGGGGGGGCCGGCGTTAAGCAATCAGCCCCAGCATTTT,CATRTGGPALSNQPQHF
.,TRBV28,few,TRBJ2-5,TGTGCCAGCAGTTTCTCCCCTGGCAGGGCAGGGACCCAGTACTTC,CASSFSPGRAGTQYF
.,TRBV6-6,.,TRBJ2-7,TGTGCCAGCAGTTACTATCCCGCCGGCTCCTACGAGCAGTACTTC,CASSYYPAGSYEQYF
.,TRBV4-2,.,TRBJ1-1,TGTGCCAGCAGCCCGAGGGGGGGAGACACTGAAGCTTTCTTT,CASSPRGGDTEAFF
TRBD1,TRBV2,.,TRBJ2-2,TGTGCCACCACACCACAGGGGGAATCCGGGGAGCTGTTTTTT,CATTPQGESGELFF